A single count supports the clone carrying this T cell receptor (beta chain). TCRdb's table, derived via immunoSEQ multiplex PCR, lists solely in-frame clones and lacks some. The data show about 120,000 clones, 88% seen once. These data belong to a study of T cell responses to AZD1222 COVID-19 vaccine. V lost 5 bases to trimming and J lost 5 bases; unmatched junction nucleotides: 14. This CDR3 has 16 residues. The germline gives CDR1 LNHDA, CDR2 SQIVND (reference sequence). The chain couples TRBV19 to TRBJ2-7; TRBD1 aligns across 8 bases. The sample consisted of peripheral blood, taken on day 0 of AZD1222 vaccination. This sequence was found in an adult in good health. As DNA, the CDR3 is TGTGCCAGTAGTGAACAGTGGACAGGGCGAAACGACGAGCAGTACTTC. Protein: CASSEQWTGRNDEQYF.